The 4 T cell receptor beta chains presented below share a single source sample, sequenced in a study of OX40 agonist ivuxolimab in advanced cancers. Clones were read by immunoSEQ multiplex PCR, and TCRdb kept only the in-frame ones, dropping some. The sample has more than 25,000 clones; around four fifths are singletons. The sequences come from CD4+ or CD8+ T cells sorted from blood, collected in a trial of the OX40 agonist ivuxolimab. These receptors were collected from an adult with an advanced solid tumor such as melanoma, head and neck, liver or kidney cancer.

The rearrangement uses TRBV2 and TRBJ2-7; TRBD2 might be the D (6 bases). This CDR3 is 13 amino acids long. Trimming removed 7 bases from V and 6 bases from J, with 16 bases in between. Germline V gene lookup returns CDR1 SNHLY and CDR2 FYNNEI. CDR3: CASTGGLEVEQYF. The CDR3 DNA reads TGTGCCAGCACAGGAGGGTTAGAAGTCGAGCAGTACTTC.

This clone was seen only once. The genes are TRBV27 and TRBJ2-7; D not certain. CDR1 and CDR2 (germline): MNHEY, SMNVEV (reference sequence). The V end was cut by 2 bases, the J end by 2 bases, with 7 bases between. This CDR3 contains 13 residues. As DNA, the CDR3 is TGTGCCAGCAGTTTACCAGGAACCTACGAGCAGTACTTC. This codes for CASSLPGTYEQYF.

V is TRBV7-3 and J is TRBJ2-3; the D is unclear. The germline gives CDR1 SGHTA, CDR2 FQGTGA. V was trimmed by 5 bases and J by 7 bases, leaving 7 bases between them. CDR3 length: 11 amino acids. The CDR3 bases are TGTGCCAGCAGCGACGGTTATACGCAGTATTTT. Protein product: CASSDGYTQYF.

The V call is TRBV19, the J call TRBJ1-1; the D gene is possibly TRBD1 (6 bases). V gave up 3 bases and J gave up 2 bases, with 7 bases separating them. The CDR3 spans 13 residues. Germline assignment: CDR1 LNHDA and CDR2 SQIVND (reference sequence). The CDR3 DNA sequence: TGTGCCAGTAGTATCGGGACAAACACTGAAGCTTTCTTT. This encodes CASSIGTNTEAFF.